Below, 25 T cell receptor beta chains from the same sample are listed, as sequenced in a study of T-cell memory formation after mild COVID-19. TCRdb re-analysed the 5' RACE reads in MiXCR, keeping a single row per CDR3 protein. The sample has about 200,000 distinct CDR3 sequences, just over 9.5% seen once. The sequenced sample consisted of PBMCs or a T cell subset sorted from them (not recorded which). These receptors came from a man aged 18 to 30 who had mild COVID-19 (a few samples of this study predate the infection). Cell type and time point are not known.

The chain uses TRBV7-8 and TRBJ1-2; D is unclear. The V gene's germline CDR1 is SGHVS and CDR2 FQNEAQ. V lost 5 bases, J lost 8 bases, and 15 bases lay in between. The CDR3 loop spans 13 amino acids. The CDR3 DNA is TGTGCCAGCAGCGCATCTTCAGTAGTCGGCTACACCTTC. It yields the protein CASSASSVVGYTF.

This clonotype appeared a few times. The V and J genes are TRBV29-1 and TRBJ2-3; D is undetermined. The V and J ends lost 0 bases and 1 base respectively, with 11 bases between them. The CDR3 is made up of 15 amino acids. Germline CDR1 SQVTM, CDR2 ANQGSEA. The CDR3 sequence is CSVEDTVTGTDTQYF. In nucleotides, the CDR3 is TGCAGCGTTGAAGATACGGTCACGGGCACAGATACGCAGTATTTT.

This clonotype was picked up many times. This chain uses TRBV18 with TRBJ2-7; D remains unclear. Germline CDR1 KGHSH, CDR2 LQKENI. Trimming took off 0 bases at V and 1 base at J, with 1 base between the two ends. This CDR3 spans 12 amino acids. CDR3 DNA: TGTGCCAGCTCACCACCGTCCTACGAGCAGTACTTC. Translated: CASSPPSYEQYF.

This clonotype appeared many times. The chain employs TRBV7-2 and TRBJ2-3, with D maybe TRBD1 (6 bases). This CDR3 contains 14 residues. Germline CDR1 SGHTA, CDR2 FQGNSA. With 5 bases removed from V and 3 bases from J, the gap between germline ends came to 12 bases. CDR3 in amino acids: CASSGQPGTDTQYF. DNA of the CDR3: TGTGCCAGCAGCGGACAGCCAGGGACAGATACGCAGTATTTT. Supplemented by reference TRBV7-2 and TRBJ2-3, the full variable domain reads GAGVSQSPSNKVTEKGKDVELRCDPISGHTALYWYRQSLGQGLEFLIYFQGNSAPDKSGLPSDRFSAERTGGSVSTLTIQRTQQEDSAVYLCASSGQPGTDTQYFGPGTRLTVL.

This clonotype was seen repeatedly, ten times or more. The CDR3 DNA sequence: TGTGCCAGCAGTTACTCGAGACCTGACAGGGGCTATGGCTACACCTTC. Encoded protein: CASSYSRPDRGYGYTF. The V and J genes are TRBV6-5 and TRBJ1-2, with 8 bases identical to TRBD1. The CDR3 is made up of 16 amino acids. With 0 bases clipped from V and 4 bases from J, the junction kept 7 bases outside the gene matches. The germline V gene has CDR1 MNHEY and CDR2 SVGAGI.

This clonotype was observed many times. The chain joins TRBV7-3 to TRBJ2-2; D gene uncertain. Per germline, CDR1 SGHTA and CDR2 FQGTGA. The CDR3 loop spans 14 amino acids. Trimming removed 2 bases at V and 3 bases at J, with 7 bases between. As DNA, the CDR3 is TGTGCCAGCAGCTTATCCCGAGACACCGGGGAGCTGTTTTTT. Its translation is CASSLSRDTGELFF.

This clonotype turned up a few times. The rearrangement joins TRBV9 to TRBJ1-3; no clear D. The V end lost 3 bases, the J end lost 0 bases, and 19 bases lay between the germline ends. This CDR3 is built from 18 residues. The germline V gene has CDR1 SGDLS and CDR2 YYNGEE. The CDR3 nucleotides read TGTGCCAGCAGCGCACGCCGCCCCGGGGTCAACTCTGGAAACACCATATATTTT. Translated, it gives CASSARRPGVNSGNTIYF.

V usage is TRBV5-1 and J usage is TRBJ2-3; possibly TRBD1 or TRBD2 for D (5 bases each). The germline CDR1 and CDR2 sequences are SGHRS and YFSETQ. V gave up 0 bases and J gave up 0 bases, with 8 bases separating them. CDR3 size: 15 residues. CDR3 residues: CASSLARDSTDTQYF. The CDR3 DNA reads TGCGCCAGCAGCTTGGCCCGGGACAGCACAGATACGCAGTATTTT.

This clonotype has at least ten counts. This chain links TRBV5-1 with TRBJ2-1, with 12 bases aligning to TRBD2. Trimming cost V 2 bases and J 8 bases; bases outside gene matches: 11. From germline, CDR1 is SGHRS and CDR2 YFSETQ. The CDR3 loop spans 17 amino acids. The CDR3 is CASSFGGTSGSRDEQFF. CDR3 sequence (DNA): TGCGCCAGCAGCTTTGGGGGGACTAGCGGGTCTAGGGATGAGCAGTTCTTC.

This clonotype has ten or more counts. The rearrangement joins TRBV29-1 to TRBJ2-3, with D hard to call. Trimming shortened V by 6 bases and J by 5 bases, and 18 bases separated the two germline ends. The germline gives CDR1 SQVTM, CDR2 ANQGSEA. CDR3 length equals 14 residues. As DNA, the CDR3 is TGCAGCGTCGCCCTCTCTGTGGACGGAGATACGCAGTATTTT. Translated, it gives CSVALSVDGDTQYF.

This clonotype came up many times. The chain joins TRBV27 to TRBJ2-1; TRBD2 is a possible D gene (7 bases). V was shortened by 8 bases and J by 4 bases, with 15 bases between the two germline ends. This CDR3 has 14 residues. CDR1 is MNHEY, CDR2 SMNVEV, per germline (reference sequence). In DNA, the CDR3 is TGTGCCAGCCCCCGGGGGGCGCCTTACAATGAGCAGTTCTTC. Protein: CASPRGAPYNEQFF.

This clonotype has only a few counts. The V call is TRBV6-6, the J call TRBJ1-4; no reliable D call. The V and J ends lost 7 bases and 0 bases respectively, with 6 bases between them. The CDR3 sequence is 13 residues long. CDR1 and CDR2 from the germline V gene are MNHNY and SVGAGI (reference sequence). This CDR3 reads CASNLSTNEKLFF. The CDR3 region has the DNA TGTGCCAGCAACCTATCAACTAATGAAAAACTGTTTTTT.

This clonotype has just a few counts. This chain uses TRBV12-3 or TRBV12-4 with TRBJ2-3; D might be TRBD2 (5 bases). V was shortened by 8 bases and J by 8 bases, with 26 bases between the two germline ends. This CDR3 region has 16 residues. The DNA of the CDR3 is TGTGCCAGCCGCCACCTCCTACTAGATCCTTCGGGTACGCAGTATTTT. It yields the protein CASRHLLLDPSGTQYF.

V and J are TRBV11-2 and TRBJ2-6, with a weak D call TRBD1 (6 bases). The CDR3 loop spans 15 amino acids. V lost 5 bases and J lost 1, with 9 bases in between. The germline V gene has CDR1 SGHAT and CDR2 FQNNGV. Here the CDR3 reads CASSRDISGANVLTF. CDR3 DNA sequence: TGTGCCAGCAGCCGGGACATATCTGGGGCCAACGTCCTGACTTTC.

This clonotype was counted at least ten times. The chain is built from TRBV5-1 and TRBJ2-5; a weak D match, TRBD2 (6 bases). Germline V gene sequence: CDR1 SGHRS, CDR2 YFSETQ. The CDR3 has 15 amino acids. Trimming took 2 bases from V and 2 from J, leaving 13 bases between them. The CDR3, as DNA: TGCGCCAGCAGCTTCCGGGAGCCCGTACAAGAGACCCAGTACTTC. Protein product: CASSFREPVQETQYF. The full variable domain, rest sourced from reference TRBV5-1 and TRBJ2-5, is KAGVTQTPRYLIKTRGQQVTLSCSPISGHRSVSWYQQTPGQGLQFLFEYFSETQRNKGNFPGRFSGRQFSNSRSEMNVSTLELGDSALYLCASSFREPVQETQYFGPGTRLLVL.

This clonotype has a count of ten or more. CDR3 residues: CASSLPGLGRVGEQFF. In DNA, the CDR3 is TGTGCCAGCAGTTTGCCGGGACTAGGGCGGGTTGGTGAGCAGTTCTTC. This chain connects TRBV6-6 to TRBJ2-1; TRBD2 aligns across 8 bases. Unmatched junction bases numbered 14, after V lost 4 bases and J lost 9 bases. CDR3 size: 16 residues. Germline loops: CDR1 MNHNY, CDR2 SVGAGI (reference sequence).

The V gene is TRBV18, the J gene TRBJ2-5, with TRBD1 as a possible D gene (5 bases). CDR1 KGHSH and CDR2 LQKENI come from the germline V gene. V was trimmed by 6 bases and J by 0 bases, leaving 5 bases between them. The CDR3 has 12 residues. CDR3 protein: CASSDNQETQYF. DNA for the CDR3: TGTGCCAGCTCGGACAACCAAGAGACCCAGTACTTC.

The chain employs TRBV6-2 or TRBV6-3 and TRBJ1-5, with D hard to call. The CDR3 covers 15 residues. Germline V gene lookup returns CDR1 MNHEY and CDR2 SVGEGT. Deletions cut 0 bases from V and 4 bases from J, with 10 bases between. CDR3 sequence reads: CASSYSIYANQPQHF. The DNA for the CDR3 is TGTGCCAGCAGTTACTCGATCTACGCTAATCAGCCCCAGCATTTT.

This clonotype was counted between two and nine times. The chain has TRBV5-4 and TRBJ2-6; D assignment may be TRBD1 or TRBD2 (6 bases each). The CDR3 extends over 17 amino acids. The V gene's germline CDR1 is SGHNT and CDR2 YYREEE (reference sequence). V was trimmed by 0 bases and J by 0 bases, leaving 10 bases between them. CDR3 DNA sequence: TGTGCCAGCAGCTTGGGGGGGGCCCTCTCTGGGGCCAACGTCCTGACTTTC. This codes for CASSLGGALSGANVLTF.

The chain couples TRBV7-2 to TRBJ2-1; unclear D gene. Between the trimmed V and J ends, which lost 1 base and 0 bases, there was a span of 13 bases. CDR1 is SGHTA, CDR2 FQGNSA, per germline. The CDR3 consists of 17 residues. Written as DNA, the CDR3 is TGTGCCAGCAGCTTAGTATTCTGGGCGAGCTCCTACAATGAGCAGTTCTTC. It is translated as CASSLVFWASSYNEQFF. Supplemented by reference TRBV7-2 and TRBJ2-1, the full variable domain reads GAGVSQSPSNKVTEKGKDVELRCDPISGHTALYWYRQSLGQGLEFLIYFQGNSAPDKSGLPSDRFSAERTGGSVSTLTIQRTQQEDSAVYLCASSLVFWASSYNEQFFGPGTRLTVL.

This clonotype was picked up a small number of times. This chain connects TRBV11-2 to TRBJ2-1, with D maybe TRBD2 (6 bases). Germline assignment: CDR1 SGHAT and CDR2 FQNNGV. Trimming removed 4 bases at V and 10 bases at J, with 17 bases between. The CDR3 runs to 14 residues. CDR3 in DNA: TGTGCCAGCAGCTATTGGGAGGCCTCGGAGGAGCAGTTCTTC. This sequence encodes CASSYWEASEEQFF.

This clonotype was counted only a few times. The chain employs TRBV6-2 or TRBV6-3 and TRBJ2-1; no clear D gene. The CDR3 length is 13 residues. The V end lost 0 bases, the J end lost 7 bases, and 7 bases lay between the germline ends. CDR1 is MNHEY, CDR2 SVGEGT, per germline. The CDR3 here is CASSYSTANEQFF. The CDR3 DNA sequence: TGTGCCAGCAGTTACTCGACGGCGAATGAGCAGTTCTTC.

The V gene is TRBV15, the J gene TRBJ2-1, with 8 positions matching TRBD2. This CDR3 is built from 17 residues. Per germline, CDR1 LNHNV and CDR2 YYDKDF (reference sequence). Trimming at V came to 2 bases and at J to 8 bases, leaving 14 bases not matched to a gene. The CDR3 DNA reads TGTGCCACCAGCAGACTAGCGGGCGCTCAGTCAGGGGATGAGCAGTTCTTC. This gives the protein CATSRLAGAQSGDEQFF.

The chain uses TRBV9 and TRBJ1-2, with TRBD1 as a possible D gene (6 bases). This CDR3 spans 13 amino acids. V lost 4 bases to trimming and J lost 3 bases, with 10 bases between them. In germline, CDR1 is SGDLS, CDR2 YYNGEE. CDR3 region: CASSSGVDYGYTF. The DNA of the CDR3 is TGTGCCAGCAGCTCAGGGGTTGACTATGGCTACACCTTC.

This rearrangement joins TRBV11-2 to TRBJ2-3; the match to TRBD2 covers 9 bases. The CDR3 extends over 18 amino acids. With V trimmed by 2 bases and J by 2 bases, 11 bases remained unmatched. CDR1 and CDR2 (germline): SGHAT, FQNNGV. The CDR3 nucleotides read TGTGCCAGCAGCTTATGGGTCATAGCGGGGGAGGACACAGATACGCAGTATTTT. Its protein product is CASSLWVIAGEDTDTQYF.